This TCR beta chain was profiled in a study of metastatic and nonmetastatic thyroid tumors. Study overall: The authors compared repertoires across blood and tumor or nodule tissue from malignant and benign thyroid patients. General study points: As reported, TCR beta diversity in blood and tumor was significantly higher in malignant thyroid tumors than in benign nodules.

CDR3 size: 12 residues. V was pared by 5 bases and J by 4 bases, with 9 bases between. Germline V CDR1 and CDR2: SGHTA, FQGNSA. Per the original methods: Built for papillary thyroid cancer, a distant-metastasis classifier drew on CDR3 differences across clinicopathological groups. Through MiXCR, TCRdb re-clonotyped the PCR reads. In this record, the V and J calls reflect TCRdb's handling and not the investigators' own analysis. This table has roughly 18,000 clones, less than 35% appearing once. Patients were all untreated before their thyroid surgery. On this clone: As yet, its antigen is unknown.

The chain links TRBV7-2 to TRBJ2-7, with D unresolved. Sequenced sample: adjacent normal tissue. This TCR was sampled from a female donor with papillary thyroid cancer or a benign thyroid nodule (not recorded which). Some clones in this sample may be carry-over from other donors' samples. In DNA, the CDR3 is TGTGCCAGCAGCCCCGCCCGATACGAGCAGTACTTC. It is translated as CASSPARYEQYF.